The 24 T cell receptor beta chains reported below all come from one sample, sequenced in a study of blood T cell repertoires in COVID-19. Clones were read by immunoSEQ multiplex PCR, and TCRdb kept only the in-frame ones, dropping some. Here the sample spans about 200,000 clones, approximately 86% being singletons. The sample comprised peripheral blood. These TCRs come from a man in his 60s with acute or convalescent COVID-19.

This chain joins TRBV7-2 and TRBJ1-1, with D perhaps TRBD1 (5 bases). The germline gives CDR1 SGHTA, CDR2 FQGNSA. CDR3 size: 17 residues. V lost 3 bases and J lost 6, with 23 bases in between. The CDR3 nucleotides read TGTGCCAGCAGCTTTCCCCAGAAAAGCAGGGTTGGAGCTGAAGCTTTCTTT. Translation gives CASSFPQKSRVGAEAFF.

This clone turned up a few times. V gene TRBV4-1 combines with J gene TRBJ2-3; D possibly corresponds to TRBD1 (5 bases). The CDR3 length is 16 residues. V was trimmed by 0 bases and J by 7 bases, leaving 17 bases between them. Germline V CDR1 and CDR2: MGHRA, YSYEKL. The CDR3 protein is CASSQDSGRAVNTQYF. The CDR3 DNA reads TGCGCCAGCAGCCAAGATTCTGGCAGGGCCGTGAATACGCAGTATTTT.

This clone was counted only a few times. The chain links TRBV25-1 to TRBJ1-5; 7 bases agree with TRBD1. The CDR3 sequence is 15 residues long. Germline CDR1 and CDR2: MGHDK and SYGVNS. With 2 bases clipped from V and 4 bases from J, the junction kept 5 bases outside the gene matches. The CDR3 DNA is TGTGCCAGCAGTGAACAGGGACAGCCGAATCAGCCCCAGCATTTT. Translation gives CASSEQGQPNQPQHF.

The J gene is TRBJ2-7, the V gene TRBV5-4; 12 bases fit TRBD2. The V gene's germline CDR1 is SGHNT and CDR2 YYREEE (reference sequence). V was clipped by 0 bases and J by 3 bases; unmatched bases: 16. The CDR3 length is 20 residues. The CDR3 is CASSLDRVPSGGGLHYEQYF. The CDR3 coding sequence is TGTGCCAGCAGCTTGGATAGGGTGCCTAGCGGGGGGGGCCTCCACTACGAGCAGTACTTC. Full variable domain (missing parts from reference TRBV5-4 and TRBJ2-7): ETGVTQSPTHLIKTRGQQVTLRCSSQSGHNTVSWYQQALGQGPQFIFQYYREEENGRGNFPPRFSGLQFPNYSSELNVNALELDDSALYLCASSLDRVPSGGGLHYEQYFGPGTRLTVT.

The chain uses TRBV9 and TRBJ1-1, with D perhaps matching TRBD1 (5 bases). V was clipped by 0 bases and J by 4 bases, with 13 bases between them. CDR3 length: 15 residues. Germline V gene data show CDR1 as SGDLS and CDR2 as YYNGEE. CDR3 loop: CASSVGPREGTEAFF. The CDR3 DNA is TGTGCCAGCAGCGTAGGGCCCAGGGAGGGCACTGAAGCTTTCTTT.

This chain uses TRBV7-9 with TRBJ2-3; D call uncertain. The CDR3 sequence is 12 residues long. Germline V gives CDR1 SEHNR, CDR2 FQNEAQ (reference sequence). Trimming took 6 bases from V and 6 from J, leaving 10 bases between them. The CDR3, as DNA: TGTGCCAGCAGTGCAAGCAGGGATACGCAGTATTTT. Protein sequence: CASSASRDTQYF.

This clone was detected once. The chain carries TRBV9 and TRBJ2-5; 7 nucleotides line up with TRBD1. The J segment lost 4 bases and the V segment lost 3 bases, leaving 6 bases of the junction unmatched. Per germline, CDR1 SGDLS and CDR2 YYNGEE. The CDR3 has 14 residues. The CDR3 nucleotides read TGTGCCAGCAGCGCAAACAGGGGAGCAGAGACCCAGTACTTC. It is translated as CASSANRGAETQYF.

The V call is TRBV3-1 (or the pseudogene TRBV3-2), the J call TRBJ2-2; 7 bases are shared with TRBD2. Germline CDR1 reads LGHDT; CDR2 reads YNNKEL (reference sequence). V gave up 4 bases and J gave up 2 bases; unmatched junction bases: 4. This CDR3 spans 15 amino acids. The chain's CDR3 is CASSLAGQNTGELFF. The CDR3 DNA follows: TGTGCCAGCAGCCTAGCGGGTCAAAACACCGGGGAGCTGTTTTTT.

The chain employs TRBV7-2 and TRBJ2-5; TRBD2 matches 9 bases. Germline V gene sequence: CDR1 SGHTA, CDR2 FQGNSA. Trimming cost V 5 bases and J 5 bases; bases outside gene matches: 6. The CDR3 has 14 amino acids. Here the CDR3 DNA reads TGTGCCAGCAGCCTGGGACTAGCAACGGAGACCCAGTACTTC. Its translation: CASSLGLATETQYF.

The rearrangement links TRBV28 to TRBJ1-2; 11 bases are a match to TRBD1. This CDR3 region has 14 residues. Trimming removed 5 bases from V and 7 bases from J; junction bases left unmatched: 6. Germline V lookup: CDR1 MDHEN, CDR2 SYDVKM. CDR3 DNA sequence: TGTGCCAGCAGTACGGACAGGGGGCTTGCTGGCTACACCTTC. Residues: CASSTDRGLAGYTF.

The rearrangement uses TRBV7-9 and TRBJ1-2; 9 bases line up with TRBD1. The ends lost 5 bases at V and 4 bases at J; junction bases unmatched: 11. The CDR3 loop spans 16 amino acids. CDR1 and CDR2 from the germline V gene are SEHNR and FQNEAQ (reference sequence). DNA for the CDR3: TGTGCCAGCAGCCTCCTGGGGACAGGGCCAATCTATGGCTACACCTTC. It specifies CASSLLGTGPIYGYTF.

The chain recombines TRBV7-2 with TRBJ2-2; D is perhaps TRBD2 (6 bases). Looked up from germline, CDR1 is SGHTA and CDR2 is FQGNSA. This CDR3 comprises 16 residues. V was trimmed by 5 bases and J by 1 base, leaving 14 bases between them. CDR3 in amino acids: CASSRRDLGNTGELFF. CDR3 coding DNA: TGTGCCAGCAGCAGGAGGGACCTAGGGAACACCGGGGAGCTGTTTTTT.

This clone was observed a handful of times. V and J are TRBV28 and TRBJ1-5; TRBD1 might be the D (6 bases). CDR1 and CDR2 (germline): MDHEN, SYDVKM. The V and J ends lost 10 bases and 1 base respectively, with 17 bases between them. CDR3 length: 15 amino acids. The CDR3 loop is CATVTGARSNQPQHF. CDR3 nucleotide sequence: TGTGCCACTGTGACAGGTGCCCGGAGCAATCAGCCCCAGCATTTT.

V usage is TRBV2 and J usage is TRBJ1-6; 9 bases are a match to TRBD1. Germline V CDR1 and CDR2: SNHLY, FYNNEI. The CDR3 extends over 14 amino acids. The junction had 8 bases not matched to a gene; V was cut back by 10 bases and J by 7 bases. CDR3 protein: CAKSQQGANSPLHF. The CDR3 nucleotides read TGTGCCAAGAGTCAACAGGGGGCAAATTCACCCCTCCACTTT.

The chain uses TRBV12-3 or TRBV12-4 and TRBJ1-5; D may be TRBD1 (5 bases). CDR3 length: 13 residues. The ends were cut back, 3 bases at V and 4 bases at J, with 7 bases in the middle. The CDR3 nucleotides are TGTGCCAGCAGTTTTAGGGGTAATCAGCCCCAGCATTTT. The encoded protein is CASSFRGNQPQHF.

The rearrangement joins TRBV7-8 to TRBJ1-1, with TRBD1 as a possible D gene (5 bases). V shed 2 bases and J shed 5 bases, with 6 bases lying between them. This CDR3 region has 12 residues. From germline, CDR1 is SGHVS and CDR2 FQNEAQ. The chain's CDR3 is CASSLRGTEAFF. As DNA, the CDR3 is TGTGCCAGCAGCTTAAGGGGAACTGAAGCTTTCTTT.

This clone was recorded a few times. The chain recombines TRBV4-2 with TRBJ2-1, with 8 bases matching TRBD2. Germline V gives CDR1 LGHNA, CDR2 YNFKEQ. The CDR3 consists of 15 residues. After removal of 1 base from V and 6 bases from J, the junction contained 5 bases not matched to a gene. The CDR3: CASSQAGRGVNEQFF. The CDR3 DNA reads as TGTGCCAGCAGCCAAGCGGGGCGGGGGGTCAATGAGCAGTTCTTC.

V usage is TRBV6-5 and J usage is TRBJ1-3; possibly TRBD1 for D (5 bases). The CDR3 extends over 15 amino acids. Germline CDR1 MNHEY, CDR2 SVGAGI. Trimming pared 6 bases from V and 0 bases from J, leaving 12 bases between. The CDR3 protein is CASRGGTISGNTIYF. In DNA form, the CDR3 reads TGTGCCAGCAGGGGAGGGACCATCTCTGGAAACACCATATATTTT.

J is TRBJ2-7 and V is TRBV5-6; TRBD2 might be the D (6 bases). The germline gives CDR1 SGHDT, CDR2 YYEEEE. Between the trimmed V and J ends, which lost 6 bases and 4 bases, there was a span of 20 bases. The CDR3 extends over 15 amino acids. The CDR3 loop is CASTKPGQGLYEQYF. CDR3 DNA: TGTGCCAGCACCAAACCCGGGCAGGGACTTTACGAGCAGTACTTC.

The rearrangement joins TRBV6-1 to TRBJ1-4; tentatively, D is TRBD1 (6 bases). Germline loops: CDR1 MNHNS, CDR2 SASEGT. This CDR3 has 18 residues. Trimming pared 1 base from V and 8 bases from J, leaving 23 bases between. The CDR3 nucleotides are TGTGCCAGCAGTGAAGTTGGGGTTCGGGGGGCCCAACAGGAAAAACTGTTTTTT. Translated: CASSEVGVRGAQQEKLFF.

The chain uses TRBV7-8 and TRBJ2-5; 8 bases align to TRBD2. This CDR3 region has 14 residues. Trimming took 2 bases from V and 5 from J; bases not matched to a gene: 4. Germline V gene data show CDR1 as SGHVS and CDR2 as FQNEAQ. CDR3 DNA: TGTGCCAGCAGCTTACGGTCGGGGGGGGAGACCCAGTACTTC. Its protein is CASSLRSGGETQYF.

This sequence joins TRBV27 and TRBJ2-1, with TRBD2 matching 8 bases. CDR1 is MNHEY, CDR2 SMNVEV, per germline (reference sequence). Trimming removed 4 bases from V and 2 bases from J; junction bases left unmatched: 13. CDR3 length: 18 amino acids. The CDR3 DNA is TGTGCCAGCAGTTCGTACGACGCGGGGGGCCAAACCTACAATGAGCAGTTCTTC. This translates into CASSSYDAGGQTYNEQFF.

The chain employs TRBV29-1 and TRBJ1-1; 7 bases fit TRBD1. The germline V gene has CDR1 SQVTM and CDR2 ANQGSEA. This CDR3 is 13 amino acids long. V was pared by 6 bases and J by 11 bases, with 15 bases of the junction left unmatched. CDR3 in amino acids: CSVKGDSSLSAFF. DNA for the CDR3: TGCAGCGTGAAGGGGGACAGCTCACTGAGTGCTTTCTTT.

The rearrangement joins TRBV6-5 to TRBJ1-2; D call uncertain. Trimming left V 5 bases short and J 2 bases short, with 12 bases between. Germline V gene lookup returns CDR1 MNHEY and CDR2 SVGAGI. The CDR3 contains 14 residues. The CDR3 region is CASSPRRENYGYTF. The CDR3, as DNA: TGTGCCAGCAGTCCACGGAGGGAGAACTATGGCTACACCTTC.